The entry below gives a single T cell receptor beta chain sequence along with its context. Its antigen is undetermined. These data originate in a study of graft-versus-host responses after intestinal transplantation. Clones were read by immunoSEQ multiplex PCR, and TCRdb kept only the in-frame ones, dropping some. The sample includes fewer than 80,000 clones, 90% of them seen just once. The germline CDR1 and CDR2 sequences are MDHEN and SYDVKM. The CDR3 contains 15 residues. The sequenced sample was unstimulated CD8+ T cells sorted from spleen or lymph node cells, obtained before transplant. This clonotype was sampled from a human donor who was the organ donor for an intestinal transplant. The chain links TRBV28 to TRBJ2-3; D perhaps matches TRBD1 (6 bases). The CDR3 bases are TGTGGGGGGAGAGGGACATCGGACACAGTGGATACGCAGTATTTT. It codes for CGGRGTSDTVDTQYF.